This record covers a single TCR beta chain. TCRdb's table, derived via immunoSEQ multiplex PCR, lists solely in-frame clones and lacks some. This table holds roughly 500,000 clones, about 88% found once. Germline V gene data show CDR1 as KGHSH and CDR2 as LQKENI. The CDR3 totals 15 residues. V trimming: 5 bases; J trimming: 5 bases; junction bases outside the gene matches: 8. This specimen belongs to a study of blood T cell repertoires in COVID-19. J is TRBJ2-1 and V is TRBV18; TRBD1 matches at 8 bases. Specimen: peripheral blood. The sequence was collected from a man between 18 and 35 years old with COVID-19, enrolled during active disease. CDR3 region: CASSTGTGGDNEQFF. For the CDR3, the DNA is TGTGCCAGCTCAACCGGGACAGGAGGTGACAATGAGCAGTTCTTC.